This T cell receptor (beta chain) is drawn from a study of blood T cell repertoires in COVID-19. Clones were read by immunoSEQ multiplex PCR, and TCRdb kept only the in-frame ones, dropping some. The repertoire holds 140,000 to 150,000 clones, around four fifths seen once, with roughly 6.4% in the top ten. The sample taken for sequencing was PBMCs or T cells enriched from blood (not recorded which). The origin of this receptor is a woman in her forties who had recovered from COVID-19.

The CDR3 sequence is CASSWGQGDQPQHF. For the CDR3, the DNA is TGTGCCAGCAGTTGGGGACAGGGGGATCAGCCCCAGCATTTT. This chain connects TRBV27 to TRBJ1-5; 11 bases agree with TRBD1. This CDR3 comprises 14 residues. The germline V gene encodes CDR1 MNHEY and CDR2 SMNVEV (reference sequence). The V segment lost 4 bases and the J segment 5 bases; nucleotides outside the gene matches: 1.